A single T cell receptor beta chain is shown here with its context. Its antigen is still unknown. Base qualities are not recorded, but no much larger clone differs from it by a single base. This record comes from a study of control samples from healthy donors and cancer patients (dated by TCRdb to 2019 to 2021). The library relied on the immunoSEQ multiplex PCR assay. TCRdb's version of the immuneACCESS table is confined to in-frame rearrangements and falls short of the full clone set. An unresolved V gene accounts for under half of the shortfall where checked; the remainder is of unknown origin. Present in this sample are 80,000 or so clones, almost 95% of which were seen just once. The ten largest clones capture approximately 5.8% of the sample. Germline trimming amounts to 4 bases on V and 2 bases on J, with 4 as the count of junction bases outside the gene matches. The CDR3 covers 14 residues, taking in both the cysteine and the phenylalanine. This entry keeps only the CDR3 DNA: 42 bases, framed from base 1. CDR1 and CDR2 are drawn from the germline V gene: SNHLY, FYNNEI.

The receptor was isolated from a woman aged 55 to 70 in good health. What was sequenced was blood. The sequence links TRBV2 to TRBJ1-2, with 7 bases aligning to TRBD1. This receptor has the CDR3 CASSAQQGNYGYTF. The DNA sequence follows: TGTGCCAGCAGTGCCCAACAGGGGAACTATGGCTACACCTTC.